These 26 T cell receptor beta chains share one sample of origin, sequenced in a study of cytomegalovirus exposure and HLA in healthy donors. Primers: 60 Vbeta forward and 13 Jbeta reverse. Data came from immunoSEQ multiplex PCR; TCRdb stores just in-frame clones and leaves some out. The table shows 170,000 or so clones, with almost 85% occurring only once. The sample taken for sequencing was PBMCs. The receptor set was obtained from a girl aged 5-17 years in good health and CMV-seropositive.

The chain recombines TRBV5-6 with TRBJ1-2; tentative D call: TRBD1 (6 bases). This CDR3 region has 16 residues. CDR1 is SGHDT, CDR2 YYEEEE, per germline. Trimming stripped 1 base from V and 2 bases from J, with 15 bases between. The CDR3 bases are TGTGCCAGCAGCTTGTCTAATTACAGGGCGAACTATGGCTACACCTTC. Protein sequence: CASSLSNYRANYGYTF.

This clone has just a few counts. This chain joins TRBV23-1 and TRBJ2-1; 7 bases map to TRBD2. TRBV23-1 is labeled an ORF, and its function is uncertain. Trimming at V came to 6 bases and at J to 2 bases, leaving 7 bases not matched to a gene. The CDR3 has 15 residues. DNA of the CDR3: TGCGCCAGCAGCTGCCCCGGGGGGACCTACAATGAGCAGTTCTTC. As protein: CASSCPGGTYNEQFF.

The chain is built from TRBV5-1 and TRBJ2-2; D possibly corresponds to TRBD2 (5 bases). Germline CDR1 and CDR2: SGHRS and YFSETQ. V lost 3 bases and J lost 6, with 12 bases in between. This CDR3 comprises 14 residues. The CDR3 reads CASSSGERAGELFF. CDR3 in DNA: TGCGCCAGCAGCTCCGGGGAACGGGCCGGGGAGCTGTTTTTT.

This chain uses TRBV5-1 with TRBJ1-1; D uncertain. The CDR3 length is 15 residues. Germline CDR1 and CDR2: SGHRS and YFSETQ. The V end was cut by 4 bases, the J end by 0 bases, with 13 bases between. The CDR3 loop is CASSPGDGMNTEAFF. As DNA, the CDR3 is TGCGCCAGCAGCCCGGGAGATGGAATGAACACTGAAGCTTTCTTT.

The chain joins TRBV20-1 to TRBJ2-7, with D maybe TRBD2 (6 bases). The CDR3 runs to 11 residues. Germline values: CDR1 DFQATT, CDR2 SNEGSKA (reference sequence). V lost 6 bases and J lost 6, with 12 bases in between. The CDR3: CSARELLEQYF. The CDR3 nucleotides are TGCAGTGCCCGGGAGTTGCTCGAGCAGTACTTC.

The chain links TRBV7-6 to TRBJ1-3; 7 bases agree with TRBD1. Germline V gene data show CDR1 as SGHVS and CDR2 as FNYEAQ. This CDR3 is 16 amino acids long. With 2 bases clipped from V and 2 bases from J, the junction kept 6 bases outside the gene matches. For the CDR3, the DNA is TGTGCCAGCAGCTTAAGGCAGGGGGTCACTGGAAACACCATATATTTT. Translated, it gives CASSLRQGVTGNTIYF.

The gene calls are TRBV6-5 and TRBJ1-2; 8 nucleotides align to TRBD1. The CDR3 loop spans 15 amino acids. From germline, CDR1 is MNHEY and CDR2 SVGAGI. The J segment lost 8 bases and the V segment lost 5 bases, leaving 13 bases of the junction unmatched. In nucleotides, the CDR3 is TGTGCCAGCAGTGTAGGGGGACAGGCCTATGGGGGCTACACCTTC. This encodes CASSVGGQAYGGYTF.

The V call is TRBV5-6, the J call TRBJ2-2, with 8 bases lining up with TRBD2. The CDR3 consists of 17 residues. Germline assignment: CDR1 SGHDT and CDR2 YYEEEE. Unmatched junction bases numbered 4, after V lost 0 bases and J lost 0 bases. DNA of the CDR3: TGTGCCAGCAGCTTGGCCCCAGCGGGGGCGAACACCGGGGAGCTGTTTTTT. It encodes CASSLAPAGANTGELFF.

This chain uses TRBV13 with TRBJ2-6, with D perhaps matching TRBD2 (6 bases). The CDR3 extends over 19 amino acids. Looked up from germline, CDR1 is PRHDT and CDR2 is FYEKMQ (reference sequence). The V and J ends lost 2 bases and 0 bases respectively, with 17 bases between them. The CDR3 spells CASSLTGGRVISGANVLTF. CDR3 DNA: TGTGCCAGCAGCTTAACTGGAGGGCGGGTTATCTCTGGGGCCAACGTCCTGACTTTC.

The V call is TRBV6-1, the J call TRBJ2-1, with 11 bases aligning to TRBD1. The CDR3 is 16 residues long. V was pared by 0 bases and J by 7 bases, with 5 bases of the junction left unmatched. Germline V gene lookup returns CDR1 MNHNS and CDR2 SASEGT. The CDR3, as DNA: TGTGCCAGCAGTGAAGCGCTGGGGACAGGGGGGAATGAGCAGTTCTTC. This gives the protein CASSEALGTGGNEQFF.

The V and J genes are TRBV2 and TRBJ2-3; 7 positions agree with TRBD2. The CDR3 totals 15 residues. Trimming removed 7 bases from V and 1 base from J; junction bases left unmatched: 8. Germline V gene data show CDR1 as SNHLY and CDR2 as FYNNEI. CDR3 DNA: TGTGCCAGCATTTTAGGACTAGTTGGCACAGATACGCAGTATTTT. Translating it yields CASILGLVGTDTQYF.

This chain connects TRBV5-4 to TRBJ1-1; TRBD1 is a possible D gene (5 bases). Trimming pared 0 bases from V and 3 bases from J, leaving 12 bases between. The V gene's germline CDR1 is SGHNT and CDR2 YYREEE (reference sequence). The CDR3 length is 15 residues. The CDR3 reads CASSLEWGDYTEAFF. The CDR3 DNA sequence: TGTGCCAGCAGCTTGGAGTGGGGGGATTACACTGAAGCTTTCTTT. The full variable domain, with the rest looked up from reference TRBV5-4 and TRBJ1-1, is ETGVTQSPTHLIKTRGQQVTLRCSSQSGHNTVSWYQQALGQGPQFIFQYYREEENGRGNFPPRFSGLQFPNYSSELNVNALELDDSALYLCASSLEWGDYTEAFFGQGTRLTVV.

The chain carries TRBV15 and TRBJ2-1; 13 nucleotides line up with TRBD2. This CDR3 is built from 15 residues. Trimming removed 5 bases from V and 6 bases from J; junction bases left unmatched: 4. Germline V CDR1 and CDR2: LNHNV, YYDKDF (reference sequence). The CDR3 loop is CATSVTSGGANEQFF. Written as DNA, the CDR3 is TGTGCCACCAGCGTCACTAGCGGGGGGGCCAATGAGCAGTTCTTC.

The V call is TRBV5-1, the J call TRBJ2-1; a possible D gene is TRBD1 (6 bases). Trimming stripped 4 bases from V and 3 bases from J, with 17 bases between. The CDR3 consists of 16 residues. Germline-derived CDR1 and CDR2 are SGHRS and YFSETQ. The CDR3 loop reads CASSLQTGEIYNEQFF. DNA of the CDR3: TGCGCCAGCAGCCTCCAGACAGGCGAGATCTACAATGAGCAGTTCTTC.

The chain combines TRBV5-1 with TRBJ2-7; 7 bases agree with TRBD1. CDR3 size: 14 residues. Germline CDR1 SGHRS, CDR2 YFSETQ. V lost 4 bases to trimming and J lost 3 bases; unmatched junction nucleotides: 7. The CDR3 nucleotides are TGCGCCAGCAGCGAGACAGGGCCTATCTACGAGCAGTACTTC. Translated, it gives CASSETGPIYEQYF.

This rearrangement joins TRBV15 to TRBJ1-5, with D unclear. The V and J ends lost 1 base and 3 bases respectively, with 10 bases between them. From germline, CDR1 is LNHNV and CDR2 YYDKDF (reference sequence). The CDR3 is made up of 15 amino acids. The CDR3 DNA is TGTGCCACCAGCAGAGGTGAGACTAACAATCAGCCCCAGCATTTT. Amino acid sequence: CATSRGETNNQPQHF.

The gene calls are TRBV7-8 and TRBJ1-5; 8 bases match TRBD1. Germline CDR1 and CDR2: SGHVS and FQNEAQ. CDR3 length equals 15 residues. Unmatched junction bases numbered 8, after V lost 5 bases and J lost 5 bases. The CDR3 region has the DNA TGTGCCAGCAGCAAGGACAGGGCATCTGATCAGCCCCAGCATTTT. Amino acid sequence: CASSKDRASDQPQHF.

The table lists this clone with a few counts. The chain joins TRBV29-1 to TRBJ1-2, with D perhaps TRBD1 (5 bases). This CDR3 is 14 amino acids long. Trimming shortened V by 7 bases and J by 4 bases, and 19 bases separated the two germline ends. Germline V lookup: CDR1 SQVTM, CDR2 ANQGSEA. The CDR3 protein is CSAAGKAGPYGYTF. CDR3 DNA: TGCAGCGCAGCAGGGAAAGCAGGTCCCTATGGCTACACCTTC. The full variable domain, rest sourced from reference TRBV29-1 and TRBJ1-2, is SAVISQKPSRDICQRGTSLTIQCQVDSQVTMMFWYRQQPGQSLTLIATANQGSEATYESGFVIDKFPISRPNLTFSTLTVSNMSPEDSSIYLCSAAGKAGPYGYTFGSGTRLTVV.

This clone was seen only once. V is TRBV7-9 and J is TRBJ2-1, with 12 nucleotides matching TRBD2. The CDR3 has 17 residues. V was pared by 5 bases and J by 4 bases, with 9 bases of the junction left unmatched. Germline-derived CDR1 and CDR2 are SEHNR and FQNEAQ (reference sequence). The CDR3 DNA reads TGTGCCAGCAGCCTCGCGACTAGCGGGGGATCATACAATGAGCAGTTCTTC. This encodes CASSLATSGGSYNEQFF.

In the case of this clone: Different DNA sequences within this sample yield the same CDR3. The rearrangement links TRBV9 to TRBJ1-2, with D maybe TRBD1 (5 bases). CDR1 SGDLS and CDR2 YYNGEE come from the germline V gene. The CDR3 loop spans 13 amino acids. V was trimmed by 4 bases and J by 8 bases, leaving 15 bases between them. CDR3 sequence: CASSSGPSHGYTF. The CDR3 nucleotides read TGTGCCAGCAGCTCAGGGCCCAGCCACGGCTACACCTTC.

The V gene is TRBV28, the J gene TRBJ1-2; D is unclear. Germline V gene data show CDR1 as MDHEN and CDR2 as SYDVKM. With 5 bases removed from V and 4 bases from J, the gap between germline ends came to 17 bases. The CDR3 has 15 residues. The CDR3 region is CASSQGYLGGYGYTF. DNA of the CDR3: TGTGCCAGCAGTCAAGGGTACTTGGGAGGCTATGGCTACACCTTC.

V usage is TRBV19 and J usage is TRBJ2-3; a possible D gene is TRBD2 (5 bases). The CDR3 has 15 residues. Germline CDR1 and CDR2: LNHDA and SQIVND (reference sequence). Trimming took off 4 bases at V and 3 bases at J, with 14 bases between the two ends. CDR3 loop: CASSSGRSGTDTQYF. DNA of the CDR3: TGTGCCAGTAGTAGTGGTCGCTCGGGGACAGATACGCAGTATTTT.

CDR3 in amino acids: CSVGGTSGGAGDIQYF. Written as DNA, the CDR3 is TGCAGCGTTGGTGGGACTAGCGGGGGGGCCGGAGACATTCAGTACTTC. J is TRBJ2-4 and V is TRBV29-1; 16 positions match TRBD2. The trim removed 4 bases at V and 8 bases at J, leaving 8 bases unmatched. Germline V gene data show CDR1 as SQVTM and CDR2 as ANQGSEA. This CDR3 is 16 amino acids long.

As regards this clone: At one end the junction does not follow the germline gene, possibly because of a read error. V and J are TRBV6-1 and TRBJ2-4; 10 nucleotides match TRBD2. CDR1 is MNHNS, CDR2 SASEGT, per germline. The CDR3 spans 17 residues. The CDR3 sequence is CASSEATSGIAKNSQYF. For the CDR3, the DNA is TGTGCCAGCAGTGAAGCTACTAGCGGGATAGCCAAAAACAGTCAGTACTTC.

This chain joins TRBV6-5 and TRBJ2-3, with TRBD2 identical over 9 bases. The V gene end was trimmed by 2 bases and the J gene end by 7 bases; junction bases not matched to a gene: 7. The length of the CDR3 is 15 residues. CDR1 MNHEY and CDR2 SVGAGI come from the germline V gene. DNA of the CDR3: TGTGCCAGCAGTTACGGGAGCGGGGGGCGATATACGCAGTATTTT. Protein: CASSYGSGGRYTQYF.

The chain joins TRBV2 to TRBJ2-7; tentatively, D is TRBD1 (6 bases). The CDR3 spans 13 residues. Germline V lookup: CDR1 SNHLY, CDR2 FYNNEI. Trimming removed 7 bases at V and 3 bases at J, with 13 bases between. DNA for the CDR3: TGTGCCAGCACAATGGTACAGGGCTACGAGCAGTACTTC. Protein: CASTMVQGYEQYF.